The 20 T cell receptor beta chains listed next were all sequenced from one sample in a study of cytomegalovirus exposure and HLA in healthy donors. It was with 60 Vbeta and 13 Jbeta primers that the PCR ran. Produced via immunoSEQ multiplex PCR; TCRdb's table is partial and in-frame only. This sample's clone table lists 35,000 or so clones. Material: PBMCs. The receptors were gathered from a man between 40 and 49 years old in good health and CMV-seropositive.

The gene calls are TRBV14 and TRBJ2-3; 9 nucleotides match TRBD2. With V trimmed by 4 bases and J by 5 bases, 13 bases remained unmatched. Germline lookup yields CDR1 SGHDN and CDR2 FVKESK. The CDR3 extends over 17 amino acids. CDR3 loop: CASSPFSSAGGRDTQYF. DNA of the CDR3: TGTGCCAGCAGCCCATTCTCGTCAGCGGGGGGCAGAGATACGCAGTATTTT.

This chain links TRBV5-4 with TRBJ2-5; 8 bases are a match to TRBD2. The germline V gene has CDR1 SGHNT and CDR2 YYREEE (reference sequence). The CDR3 contains 14 residues. V gave up 4 bases and J gave up 5 bases; unmatched junction bases: 7. DNA for the CDR3: TGTGCCAGCAGCCGAGCGGGAGTAATTGAGACCCAGTACTTC. Its protein is CASSRAGVIETQYF.

J is TRBJ1-3 and V is TRBV19; TRBD1 might be the D (5 bases). Trimming removed 6 bases at V and 2 bases at J, with 17 bases between. Germline V gives CDR1 LNHDA, CDR2 SQIVND (reference sequence). This CDR3 region has 16 residues. In DNA form, the CDR3 reads TGTGCCAGTAGCCCCTCGGGACTGAACCCTGGAAACACCATATATTTT. The encoded protein is CASSPSGLNPGNTIYF.

The chain carries TRBV2 and TRBJ2-1; D possibly corresponds to TRBD1 (5 bases). CDR3 length: 14 residues. Trimming removed 10 bases from V and 7 bases from J, with 20 bases in between. Germline values: CDR1 SNHLY, CDR2 FYNNEI. This CDR3 reads CAIRIETAFNEQFF. DNA of the CDR3: TGTGCCATAAGGATTGAGACAGCTTTTAATGAGCAGTTCTTC.

J is TRBJ2-2 and V is TRBV4-1; 11 bases agree with TRBD1. Germline values: CDR1 MGHRA, CDR2 YSYEKL. V shed 1 base, J shed 1 base, and the junction held 5 bases outside the gene matches. This CDR3 comprises 18 residues. As DNA, the CDR3 is TGCGCCAGCAGCCAAGCGAGGACAGGGGGCCTGAACACCGGGGAGCTGTTTTTT. It specifies CASSQARTGGLNTGELFF.

The chain links TRBV7-3 to TRBJ2-3; 14 bases are a match to TRBD2. V shed 5 bases and J 4 bases; nucleotides not matched to a gene: 11. The CDR3 runs 18 residues. Germline CDR1 reads SGHTA; CDR2 reads FQGTGA. CDR3 DNA: TGTGCCAGCAGCCCCCAGGGGGGGACTAGCGGGAGTGCAGATACGCAGTATTTT. It translates to CASSPQGGTSGSADTQYF.

The rearrangement joins TRBV11-3 to TRBJ2-1, with 13 bases lining up with TRBD2. Trimming removed 1 base from V and 10 bases from J; junction bases left unmatched: 7. The V gene's germline CDR1 is SGHNT and CDR2 YENEEA. The CDR3 totals 16 residues. CDR3 DNA sequence: TGTGCCAGCAGCTTAGGACTAGCGGGAGGAGGTGAAGAGCAGTTCTTC. Translating it yields CASSLGLAGGGEEQFF. The whole variable domain, filled in from reference TRBV11-3 and TRBJ2-1, reads EAGVVQSPRYKIIEKKQPVAFWCNPISGHNTLYWYLQNLGQGPELLIRYENEEAVDDSQLPKDRFSAERLKGVDSTLKIQPAELGDSAVYLCASSLGLAGGGEEQFFGPGTRLTVL.

CDR3 sequence reads: CASSRTSETDTQYF. CDR3 DNA sequence: TGTGCCAGCAGTAGGACTAGCGAGACAGATACGCAGTATTTT. The genes are TRBV6-1 and TRBJ2-3; 9 bases are a match to TRBD2. Trimming cost V 5 bases and J 3 bases; bases outside gene matches: 3. Germline lookup yields CDR1 MNHNS and CDR2 SASEGT. The CDR3 runs to 14 residues.

The V and J genes are TRBV6-5 and TRBJ2-1, with D possibly matching TRBD2 (6 bases). The V gene lost 6 bases and the J gene lost 1 base, with 10 bases spanning the gap. The CDR3 has 14 residues. CDR1 and CDR2 from the germline V gene are MNHEY and SVGAGI. The DNA for the CDR3 is TGTGCCAGCAGGAAGGGAGGATCCTACAATGAGCAGTTCTTC. Translated: CASRKGGSYNEQFF.

This chain links TRBV18 with TRBJ1-5; 8 bases map to TRBD1. The germline gives CDR1 KGHSH, CDR2 LQKENI. Germline trimming cut 3 bases from V and 4 bases from J; bases unmatched to any gene: 5. The CDR3 runs to 15 residues. Here the CDR3 reads CASSPTGALNQPQHF. For the CDR3, the DNA is TGTGCCAGCTCACCGACAGGGGCCCTTAATCAGCCCCAGCATTTT.

The chain links TRBV5-1 to TRBJ1-4; D might be TRBD1 (5 bases). With 2 bases removed from V and 8 bases from J, the gap between germline ends came to 13 bases. Germline V CDR1 and CDR2: SGHRS, YFSETQ. This CDR3 has 14 amino acids. The CDR3 DNA is TGCGCCAGCAGCTTATCGGGGACTGAGGAAAAACTGTTTTTT. Protein sequence: CASSLSGTEEKLFF.

V usage is TRBV5-8 and J usage is TRBJ1-1, with a tentative D call TRBD1 (6 bases). Germline loops: CDR1 SGHTS, CDR2 YDEGEE. The CDR3 is made up of 15 amino acids. Trimming took off 5 bases at V and 4 bases at J, with 18 bases between the two ends. The CDR3 coding sequence is TGTGCCAGCAGAGCAAGGGGGACCTTGGGCACTGAAGCTTTCTTT. Translation gives CASRARGTLGTEAFF.

The V gene is TRBV5-4, the J gene TRBJ2-1; D assignment may be TRBD1 or TRBD2 (5 bases each). Germline CDR1 reads SGHNT; CDR2 reads YYREEE (reference sequence). V was clipped by 4 bases and J by 15 bases, with 17 bases between them. The CDR3 covers 12 residues. CDR3 bases: TGTGCCAGCAGCGTGGGGACCCCGGAGGTGTTCTTC. Translation: CASSVGTPEVFF.

The rearrangement links TRBV6-6 to TRBJ2-7, with 9 bases identical to TRBD2. The CDR3 runs 15 residues. CDR1 and CDR2 (germline): MNHNY, SVGAGI (reference sequence). The V and J ends lost 5 bases and 4 bases, in that order; junction bases with no gene match: 9. CDR3 region: CASSPRGGGLYEQYF. Here the CDR3 DNA reads TGTGCCAGCAGTCCACGCGGGGGGGGGTTATACGAGCAGTACTTC.

V usage is TRBV7-2 and J usage is TRBJ2-7, with D possibly being TRBD2 (5 bases). The V end lost 0 bases, the J end lost 0 bases, and 15 bases lay between the germline ends. The V gene's germline CDR1 is SGHTA and CDR2 FQGNSA. The CDR3 runs to 17 residues. For the CDR3, the DNA is TGTGCCAGCAGCTTAGCGCAAAGCGGCAGCTTCTCCTACGAGCAGTACTTC. It encodes CASSLAQSGSFSYEQYF.

This chain connects TRBV27 to TRBJ1-4; no definite D call. V lost 6 bases to trimming and J lost 3 bases, with 11 bases between them. CDR1 is MNHEY and CDR2 is SMNVEV in the germline V gene (reference sequence). The CDR3 extends over 14 amino acids. CDR3 sequence: CASRLGGANEKLFF. The CDR3 DNA sequence: TGTGCCAGCAGGCTCGGCGGGGCTAATGAAAAACTGTTTTTT. The whole variable domain, remainder taken from reference TRBV27 and TRBJ1-4, is EAQVTQNPRYLITVTGKKLTVTCSQNMNHEYMSWYRQDPGLGLRQIYYSMNVEVTDKGDVPEGYKVSRKEKRNFPLILESPSPNQTSLYFCASRLGGANEKLFFGSGTQLSVL.

The genes are TRBV6-1 and TRBJ2-1; 9 bases line up with TRBD1. Trimming removed 4 bases from V and 10 bases from J; junction bases left unmatched: 8. CDR1 is MNHNS, CDR2 SASEGT, per germline. This CDR3 comprises 14 residues. The CDR3, as DNA: TGTGCCAGCAGTGGAGGACAGGGGCTAAGCGAGCAGTTCTTC. Encoded protein: CASSGGQGLSEQFF.

This sequence joins TRBV4-2 and TRBJ2-2; 8 nucleotides align to TRBD2. The CDR3 covers 17 residues. J gave up 4 bases and V 0 bases, and 7 bases lay outside the gene matches. CDR1 is LGHNA and CDR2 is YNFKEQ in the germline V gene. The CDR3 protein is CASSQDRSGRSTGELFF. CDR3 DNA: TGTGCCAGCAGCCAAGATCGGAGCGGGAGAAGCACCGGGGAGCTGTTTTTT.

The chain combines TRBV6-6 with TRBJ2-5; the match to TRBD2 covers 7 bases. Judging by the DNA end, TRBJ2-7 fits better; the J call may be wrong. CDR3 length: 12 residues. Germline V lookup: CDR1 MNHNY, CDR2 SVGAGI (reference sequence). Here the CDR3 DNA reads TGTGCCAGCTCAGGACTAGTAGACGAGCAGTACTTC. This translates into CASSGLVDEQYF.

Its frequency marks this clone as medium-sized. The gene calls are TRBV4-1 and TRBJ1-1, with a tentative D call TRBD1 (6 bases). V shed 1 base and J shed 2 bases, with 11 bases lying between them. CDR3 length: 15 residues. Germline V gives CDR1 MGHRA, CDR2 YSYEKL. The CDR3 nucleotides are TGCGCCAGCAGCCAAGGGGGGCCGAGTAACACTGAAGCTTTCTTT. Translated: CASSQGGPSNTEAFF.